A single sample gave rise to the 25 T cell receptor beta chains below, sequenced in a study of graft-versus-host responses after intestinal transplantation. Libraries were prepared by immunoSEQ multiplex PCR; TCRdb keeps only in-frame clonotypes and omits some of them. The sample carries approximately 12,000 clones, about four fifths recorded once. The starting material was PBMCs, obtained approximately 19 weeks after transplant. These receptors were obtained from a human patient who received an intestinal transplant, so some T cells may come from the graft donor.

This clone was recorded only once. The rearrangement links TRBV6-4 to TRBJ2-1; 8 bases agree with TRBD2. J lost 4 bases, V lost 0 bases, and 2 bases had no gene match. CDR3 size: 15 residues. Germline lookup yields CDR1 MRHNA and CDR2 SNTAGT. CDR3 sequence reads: CASSDSASGYNEQFF. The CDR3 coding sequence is TGTGCCAGCAGTGACTCGGCTAGCGGGTACAATGAGCAGTTCTTC.

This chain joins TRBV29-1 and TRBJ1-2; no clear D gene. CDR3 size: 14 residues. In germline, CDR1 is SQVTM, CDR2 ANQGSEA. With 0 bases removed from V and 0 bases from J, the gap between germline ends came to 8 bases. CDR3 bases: TGCAGCGTTGAAGACAGGAGAACTAACTATGGCTACACCTTC. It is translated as CSVEDRRTNYGYTF.

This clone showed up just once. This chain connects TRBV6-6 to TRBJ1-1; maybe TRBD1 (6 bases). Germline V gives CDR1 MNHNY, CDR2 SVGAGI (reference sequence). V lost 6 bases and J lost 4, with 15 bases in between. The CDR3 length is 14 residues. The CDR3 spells CASRQGWEGTEAFF. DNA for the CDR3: TGTGCCAGCAGACAGGGATGGGAGGGCACTGAAGCTTTCTTT.

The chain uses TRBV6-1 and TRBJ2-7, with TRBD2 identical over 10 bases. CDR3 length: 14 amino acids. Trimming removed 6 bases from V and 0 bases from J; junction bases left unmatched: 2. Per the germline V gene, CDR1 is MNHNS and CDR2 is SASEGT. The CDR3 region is CASSRTSGSYEQYF. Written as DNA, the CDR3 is TGTGCCAGCAGCCGGACTAGCGGCTCCTACGAGCAGTACTTC.

CDR3 sequence: CASSDSSSGANVLTF. The CDR3 coding sequence is TGTGCCAGCAGTGACTCTAGTTCCGGGGCCAACGTCCTGACTTTC. The V and J genes are TRBV6-4 and TRBJ2-6; D gene uncertain. Germline CDR1 and CDR2: MRHNA and SNTAGT. With 0 bases removed from V and 4 bases from J, the gap between germline ends came to 7 bases. The CDR3 is 15 amino acids.

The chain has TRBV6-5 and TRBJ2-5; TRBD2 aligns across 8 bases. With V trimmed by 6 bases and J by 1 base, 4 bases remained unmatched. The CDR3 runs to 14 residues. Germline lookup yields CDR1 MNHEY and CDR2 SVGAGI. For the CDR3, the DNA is TGTGCCAGCAGGAGGACTAGCTCCCAAGAGACCCAGTACTTC. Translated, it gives CASRRTSSQETQYF.

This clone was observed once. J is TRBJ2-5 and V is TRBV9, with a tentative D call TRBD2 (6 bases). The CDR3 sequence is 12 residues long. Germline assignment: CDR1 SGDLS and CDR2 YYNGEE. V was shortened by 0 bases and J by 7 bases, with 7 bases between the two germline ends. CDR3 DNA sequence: TGTGCCAGCAGCGTAGCGGGAGTGACCCAGTACTTC. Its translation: CASSVAGVTQYF. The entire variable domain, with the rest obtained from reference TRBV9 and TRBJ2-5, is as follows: DSGVTQTPKHLITATGQRVTLRCSPRSGDLSVYWYQQSLDQGLQFLIQYYNGEERAKGNILERFSAQQFPDLHSELNLSSLELGDSALYFCASSVAGVTQYFGPGTRLLVL.

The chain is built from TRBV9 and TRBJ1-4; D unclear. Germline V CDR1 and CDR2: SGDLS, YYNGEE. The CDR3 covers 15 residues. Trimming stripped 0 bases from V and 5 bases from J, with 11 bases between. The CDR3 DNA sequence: TGTGCCAGCAGCGTAGAGGGTCAGGTGAATGAAAAACTGTTTTTT. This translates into CASSVEGQVNEKLFF.

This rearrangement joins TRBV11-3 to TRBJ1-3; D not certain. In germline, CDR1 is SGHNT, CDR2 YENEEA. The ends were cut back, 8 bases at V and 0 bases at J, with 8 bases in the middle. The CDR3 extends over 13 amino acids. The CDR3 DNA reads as TGTGCCAGCTCCCGGGACTCTGGAAACACCATATATTTT. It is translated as CASSRDSGNTIYF.

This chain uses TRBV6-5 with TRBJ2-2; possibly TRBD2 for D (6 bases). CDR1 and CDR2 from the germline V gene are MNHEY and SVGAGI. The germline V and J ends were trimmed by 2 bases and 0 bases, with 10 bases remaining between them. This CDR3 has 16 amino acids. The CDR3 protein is CASSYRWGANTGELFF. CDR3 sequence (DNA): TGTGCCAGCAGTTACAGGTGGGGGGCGAACACCGGGGAGCTGTTTTTT.

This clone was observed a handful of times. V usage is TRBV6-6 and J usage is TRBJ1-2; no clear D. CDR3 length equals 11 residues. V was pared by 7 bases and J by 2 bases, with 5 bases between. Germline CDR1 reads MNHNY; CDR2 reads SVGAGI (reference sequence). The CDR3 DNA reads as TGTGCCAGCATATGGAACTATGGCTACACCTTC. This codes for CASIWNYGYTF.

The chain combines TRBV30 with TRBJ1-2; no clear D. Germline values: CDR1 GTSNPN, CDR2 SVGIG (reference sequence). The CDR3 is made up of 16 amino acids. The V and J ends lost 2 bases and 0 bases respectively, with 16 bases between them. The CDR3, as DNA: TGTGCCTGGAGTTCGGAGGAGACCGTAACTAACTATGGCTACACCTTC. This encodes CAWSSEETVTNYGYTF.

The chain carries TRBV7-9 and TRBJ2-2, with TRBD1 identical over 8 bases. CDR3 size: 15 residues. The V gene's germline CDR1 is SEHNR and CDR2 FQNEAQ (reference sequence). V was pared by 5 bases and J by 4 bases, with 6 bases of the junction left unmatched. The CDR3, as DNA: TGTGCCAGCAGCCCCGGACAGGGTGTCACCGGGGAGCTGTTTTTT. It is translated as CASSPGQGVTGELFF.

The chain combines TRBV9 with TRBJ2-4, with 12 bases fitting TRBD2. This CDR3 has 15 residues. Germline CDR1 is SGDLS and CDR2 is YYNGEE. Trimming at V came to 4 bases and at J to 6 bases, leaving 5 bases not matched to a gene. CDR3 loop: CASSTLAGGPNIQYF. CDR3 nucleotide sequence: TGTGCCAGCAGCACCCTAGCGGGAGGGCCAAACATTCAGTACTTC.

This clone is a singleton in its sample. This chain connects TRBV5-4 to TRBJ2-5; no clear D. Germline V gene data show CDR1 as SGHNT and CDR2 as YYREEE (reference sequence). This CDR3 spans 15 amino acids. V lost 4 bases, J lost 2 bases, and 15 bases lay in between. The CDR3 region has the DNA TGTGCCAGCAGCCCAGGACCGTTGGGTCAAGAGACCCAGTACTTC. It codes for CASSPGPLGQETQYF. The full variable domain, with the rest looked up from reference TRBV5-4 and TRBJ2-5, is ETGVTQSPTHLIKTRGQQVTLRCSSQSGHNTVSWYQQALGQGPQFIFQYYREEENGRGNFPPRFSGLQFPNYSSELNVNALELDDSALYLCASSPGPLGQETQYFGPGTRLLVL.

The CDR3 loop reads CASSDLGIAGDADTQYF. The CDR3 DNA is TGTGCCAGCAGTGACCTCGGTATAGCGGGAGACGCAGATACGCAGTATTTT. The J gene is TRBJ2-3, the V gene TRBV6-4; TRBD2 matches 9 bases. CDR3 length: 17 residues. With V trimmed by 2 bases and J by 4 bases, 10 bases remained unmatched. Germline CDR1 is MRHNA and CDR2 is SNTAGT.

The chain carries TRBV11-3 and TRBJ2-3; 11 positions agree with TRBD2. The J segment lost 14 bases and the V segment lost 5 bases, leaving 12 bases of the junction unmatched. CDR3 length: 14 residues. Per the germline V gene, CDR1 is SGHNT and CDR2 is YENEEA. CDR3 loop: CASSRGGTSGIRYF. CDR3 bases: TGTGCCAGCAGCCGAGGCGGGACTAGCGGTATTCGGTATTTT.

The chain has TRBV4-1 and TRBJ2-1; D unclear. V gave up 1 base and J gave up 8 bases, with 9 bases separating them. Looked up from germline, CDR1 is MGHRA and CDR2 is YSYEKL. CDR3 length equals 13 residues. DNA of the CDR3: TGCGCCAGCAGCCAAGTCCCTGGTCATGAGCAGTTCTTC. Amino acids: CASSQVPGHEQFF.

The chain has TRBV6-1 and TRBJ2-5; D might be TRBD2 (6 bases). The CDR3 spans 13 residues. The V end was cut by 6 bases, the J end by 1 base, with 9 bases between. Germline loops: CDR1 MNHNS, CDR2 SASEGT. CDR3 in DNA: TGTGCCAGCAGGGCGGGACGCCAAGAGACCCAGTACTTC. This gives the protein CASRAGRQETQYF.

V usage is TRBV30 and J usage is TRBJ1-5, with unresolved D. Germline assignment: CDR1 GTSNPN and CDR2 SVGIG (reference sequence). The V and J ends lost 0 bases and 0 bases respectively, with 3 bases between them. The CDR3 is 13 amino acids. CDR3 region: CAWSVRSNQPQHF. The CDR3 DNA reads TGTGCCTGGAGTGTACGTAGCAATCAGCCCCAGCATTTT. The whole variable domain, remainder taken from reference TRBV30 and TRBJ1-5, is SQTIHQWPATLVQPVGSPLSLECTVEGTSNPNLYWYRQAAGRGLQLLFYSVGIGQISSEVPQNLSASRPQDRQFILSSKKLLLSDSGFYLCAWSVRSNQPQHFGDGTRLSIL.

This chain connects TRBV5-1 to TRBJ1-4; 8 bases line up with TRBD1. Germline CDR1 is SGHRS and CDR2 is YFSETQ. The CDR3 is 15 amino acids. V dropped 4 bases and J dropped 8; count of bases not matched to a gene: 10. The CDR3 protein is CASSGLGQEGEKLFF. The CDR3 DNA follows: TGCGCCAGCAGCGGTCTGGGACAGGAGGGGGAAAAACTGTTTTTT.

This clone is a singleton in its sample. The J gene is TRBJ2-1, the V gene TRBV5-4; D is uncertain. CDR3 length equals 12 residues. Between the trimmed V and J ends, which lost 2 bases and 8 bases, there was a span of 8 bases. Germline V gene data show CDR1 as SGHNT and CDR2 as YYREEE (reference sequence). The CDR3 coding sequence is TGTGCCAGCAGCTTAATCCTAGATGAGCAGTTCTTC. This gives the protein CASSLILDEQFF.

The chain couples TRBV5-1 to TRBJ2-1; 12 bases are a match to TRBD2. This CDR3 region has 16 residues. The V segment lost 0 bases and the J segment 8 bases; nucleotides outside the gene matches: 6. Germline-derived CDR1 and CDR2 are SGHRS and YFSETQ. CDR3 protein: CASSLASSGRADEQFF. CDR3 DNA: TGCGCCAGCAGCTTGGCCTCTAGCGGGAGGGCCGATGAGCAGTTCTTC.

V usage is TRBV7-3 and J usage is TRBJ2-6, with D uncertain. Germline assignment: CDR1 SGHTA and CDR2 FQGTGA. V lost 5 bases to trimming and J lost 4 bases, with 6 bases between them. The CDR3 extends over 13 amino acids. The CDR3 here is CASSPPGANVLTF. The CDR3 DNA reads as TGTGCCAGCAGCCCCCCCGGGGCCAACGTCCTGACTTTC.

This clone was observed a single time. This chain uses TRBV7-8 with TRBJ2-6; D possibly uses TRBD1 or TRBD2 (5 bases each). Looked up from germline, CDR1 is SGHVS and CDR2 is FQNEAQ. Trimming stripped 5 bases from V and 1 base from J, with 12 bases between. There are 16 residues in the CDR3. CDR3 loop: CASSDSGTSGANVLTF. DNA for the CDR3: TGTGCCAGCAGCGACAGCGGAACTTCTGGGGCCAACGTCCTGACTTTC. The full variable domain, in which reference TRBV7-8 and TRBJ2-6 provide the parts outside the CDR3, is GAGVSQSPRYKVAKRGQDVALRCDPISGHVSLFWYQQALGQGPEFLTYFQNEAQLDKSGLPSDRFFAERPEGSVSTLKIQRTQQEDSAVYLCASSDSGTSGANVLTFGAGSRLTVL.